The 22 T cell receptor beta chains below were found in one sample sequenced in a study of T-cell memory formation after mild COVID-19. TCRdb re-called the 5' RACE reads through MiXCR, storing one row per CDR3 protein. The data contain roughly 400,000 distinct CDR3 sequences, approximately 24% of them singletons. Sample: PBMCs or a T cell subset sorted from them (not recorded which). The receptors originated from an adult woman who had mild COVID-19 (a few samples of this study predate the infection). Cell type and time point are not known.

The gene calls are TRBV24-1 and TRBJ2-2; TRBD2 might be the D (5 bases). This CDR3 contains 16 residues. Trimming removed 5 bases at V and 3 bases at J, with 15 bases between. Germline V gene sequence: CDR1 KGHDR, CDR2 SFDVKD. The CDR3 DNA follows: TGTGCCACCAGTGGTGGGAGCCTCGCAGACACCGGGGAGCTGTTTTTT. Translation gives CATSGGSLADTGELFF.

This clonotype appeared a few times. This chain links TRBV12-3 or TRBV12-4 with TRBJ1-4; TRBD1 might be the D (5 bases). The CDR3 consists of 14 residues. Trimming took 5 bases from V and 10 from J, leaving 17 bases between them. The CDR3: CASSPGTAGGKLFF. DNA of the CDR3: TGTGCCAGCAGTCCTGGGACCGCCGGTGGAAAACTGTTTTTT.

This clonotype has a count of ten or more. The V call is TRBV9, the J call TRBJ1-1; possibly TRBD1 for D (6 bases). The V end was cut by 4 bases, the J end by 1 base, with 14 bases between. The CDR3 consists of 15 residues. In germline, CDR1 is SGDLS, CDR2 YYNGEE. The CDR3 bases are TGTGCCAGCAGCTCACAGGGACTTGGGAACACTGAAGCTTTCTTT. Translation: CASSSQGLGNTEAFF.

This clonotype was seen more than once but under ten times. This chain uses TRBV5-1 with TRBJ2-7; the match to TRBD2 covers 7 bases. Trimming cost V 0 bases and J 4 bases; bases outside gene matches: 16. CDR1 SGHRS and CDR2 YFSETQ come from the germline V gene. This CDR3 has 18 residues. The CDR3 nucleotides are TGCGCCAGCAGCTTGGCCCTCGGGGGGACGTCAGGGTTTTACGAGCAGTACTTC. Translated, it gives CASSLALGGTSGFYEQYF.

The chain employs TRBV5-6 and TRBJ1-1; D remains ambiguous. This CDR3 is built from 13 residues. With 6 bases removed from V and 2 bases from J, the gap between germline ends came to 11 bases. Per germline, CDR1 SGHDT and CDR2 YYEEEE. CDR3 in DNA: TGTGCCAGCACCTGGGGTACCAACACTGAAGCTTTCTTT. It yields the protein CASTWGTNTEAFF.

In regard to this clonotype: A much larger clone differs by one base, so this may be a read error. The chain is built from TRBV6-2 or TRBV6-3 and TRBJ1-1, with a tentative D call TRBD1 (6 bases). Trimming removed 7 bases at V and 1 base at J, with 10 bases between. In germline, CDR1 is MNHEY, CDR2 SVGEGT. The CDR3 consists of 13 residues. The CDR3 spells CASTYRENTEAFF. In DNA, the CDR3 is TGTGCCAGCACCTACAGGGAGAACACTGAAGCTTTCTTT.

The CDR3 region is CASGSGTGGRQYF. The CDR3 nucleotides are TGTGCCAGCGGATCCGGGACAGGCGGACGGCAGTACTTC. The chain carries TRBV6-5 and TRBJ2-7, with 8 bases matching TRBD1. The CDR3 sequence is 13 residues long. Germline lookup yields CDR1 MNHEY and CDR2 SVGAGI. V was pared by 8 bases and J by 9 bases, with 12 bases of the junction left unmatched.

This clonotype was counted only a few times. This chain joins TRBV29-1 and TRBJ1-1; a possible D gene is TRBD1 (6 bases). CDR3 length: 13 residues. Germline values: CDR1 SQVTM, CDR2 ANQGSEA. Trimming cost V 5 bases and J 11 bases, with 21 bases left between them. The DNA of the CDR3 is TGCAGCGTTTACAGGGAGGGGATACCTTACGCTTTCTTT. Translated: CSVYREGIPYAFF.

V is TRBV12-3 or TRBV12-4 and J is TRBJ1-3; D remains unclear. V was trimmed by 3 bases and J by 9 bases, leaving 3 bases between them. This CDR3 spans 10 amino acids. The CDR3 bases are TGTGCCAGCAGTTTTGGCACCATATATTTT. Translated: CASSFGTIYF.

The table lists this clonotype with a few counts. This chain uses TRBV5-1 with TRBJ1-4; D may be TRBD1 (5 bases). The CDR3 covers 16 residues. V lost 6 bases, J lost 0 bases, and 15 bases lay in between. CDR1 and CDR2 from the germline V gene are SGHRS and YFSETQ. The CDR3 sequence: CASTRGVDATNEKLFF. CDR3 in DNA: TGCGCCAGCACGCGGGGGGTAGACGCAACTAATGAAAAACTGTTTTTT.

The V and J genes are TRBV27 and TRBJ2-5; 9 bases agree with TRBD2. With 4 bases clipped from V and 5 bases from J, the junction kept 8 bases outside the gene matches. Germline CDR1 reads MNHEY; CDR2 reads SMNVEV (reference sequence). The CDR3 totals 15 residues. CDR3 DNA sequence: TGTGCCAGCAGTTCAGAGCGGGGGGAGTATGAGACCCAGTACTTC. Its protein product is CASSSERGEYETQYF.

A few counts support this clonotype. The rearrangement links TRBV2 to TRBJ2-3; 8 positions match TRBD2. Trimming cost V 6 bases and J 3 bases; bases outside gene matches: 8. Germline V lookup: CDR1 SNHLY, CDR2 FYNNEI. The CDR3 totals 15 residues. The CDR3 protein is CASSQAGERTDTQYF. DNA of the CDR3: TGTGCCAGCAGCCAAGCGGGAGAAAGGACAGATACGCAGTATTTT. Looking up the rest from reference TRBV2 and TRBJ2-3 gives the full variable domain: EPEVTQTPSHQVTQMGQEVILRCVPISNHLYFYWYRQILGQKVEFLVSFYNNEISEKSEIFDDQFSVERPDGSNFTLKIRSTKLEDSAMYFCASSQAGERTDTQYFGPGTRLTVL.

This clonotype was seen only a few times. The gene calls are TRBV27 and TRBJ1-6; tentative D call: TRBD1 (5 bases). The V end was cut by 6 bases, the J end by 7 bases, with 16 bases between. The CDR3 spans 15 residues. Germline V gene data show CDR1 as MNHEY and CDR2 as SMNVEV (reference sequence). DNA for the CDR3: TGTGCCAGCAGGATGGGGACTGTTCCAAATTCACCCCTCCACTTT. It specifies CASRMGTVPNSPLHF.

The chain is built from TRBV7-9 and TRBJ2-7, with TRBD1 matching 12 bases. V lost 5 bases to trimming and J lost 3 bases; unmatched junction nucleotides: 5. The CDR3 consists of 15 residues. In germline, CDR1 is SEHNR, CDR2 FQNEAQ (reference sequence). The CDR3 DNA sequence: TGTGCCAGCAGCCTCGGGACAGGGGGCAACTACGAGCAGTACTTC. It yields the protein CASSLGTGGNYEQYF.

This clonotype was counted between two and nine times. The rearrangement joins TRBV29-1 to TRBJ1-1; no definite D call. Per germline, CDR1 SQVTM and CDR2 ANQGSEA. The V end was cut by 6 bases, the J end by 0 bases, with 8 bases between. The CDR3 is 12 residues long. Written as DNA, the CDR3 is TGCAGCGTCCCCACCTTGAACACTGAAGCTTTCTTT. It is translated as CSVPTLNTEAFF.

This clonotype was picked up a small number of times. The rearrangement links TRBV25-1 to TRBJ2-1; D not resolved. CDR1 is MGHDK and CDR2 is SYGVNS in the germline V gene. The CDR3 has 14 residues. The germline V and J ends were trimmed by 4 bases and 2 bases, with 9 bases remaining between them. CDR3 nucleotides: TGTGCCAGCAGTGGGGAAGGCCCCTACAATGAGCAGTTCTTC. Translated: CASSGEGPYNEQFF.

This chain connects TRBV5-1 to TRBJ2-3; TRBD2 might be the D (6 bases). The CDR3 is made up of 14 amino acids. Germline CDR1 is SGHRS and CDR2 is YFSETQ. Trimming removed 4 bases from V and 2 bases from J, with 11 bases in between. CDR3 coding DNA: TGCGCCAGCAGCGGGAGGACCTTCACAGATACGCAGTATTTT. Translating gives CASSGRTFTDTQYF.

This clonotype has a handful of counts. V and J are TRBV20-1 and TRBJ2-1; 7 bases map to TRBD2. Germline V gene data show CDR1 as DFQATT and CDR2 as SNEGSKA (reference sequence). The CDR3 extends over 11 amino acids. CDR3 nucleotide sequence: TGCAGCGCTGGGAGGGGTAATGAGCAGTTCTTC. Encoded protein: CSAGRGNEQFF.

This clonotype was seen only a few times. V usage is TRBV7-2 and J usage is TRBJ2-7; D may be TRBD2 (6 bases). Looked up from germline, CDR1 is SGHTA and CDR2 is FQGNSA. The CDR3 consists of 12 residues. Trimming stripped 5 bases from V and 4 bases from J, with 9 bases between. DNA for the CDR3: TGTGCCAGCAGCCCCCGGGAGTACGAGCAGTACTTC. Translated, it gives CASSPREYEQYF.

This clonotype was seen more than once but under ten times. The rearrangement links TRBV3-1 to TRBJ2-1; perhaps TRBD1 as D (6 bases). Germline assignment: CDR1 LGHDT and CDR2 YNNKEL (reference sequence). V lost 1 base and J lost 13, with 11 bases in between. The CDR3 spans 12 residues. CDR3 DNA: TGTGCCAGCAGCCAAGGAGGGGGACGACAGTTCTTC. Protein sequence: CASSQGGGRQFF.

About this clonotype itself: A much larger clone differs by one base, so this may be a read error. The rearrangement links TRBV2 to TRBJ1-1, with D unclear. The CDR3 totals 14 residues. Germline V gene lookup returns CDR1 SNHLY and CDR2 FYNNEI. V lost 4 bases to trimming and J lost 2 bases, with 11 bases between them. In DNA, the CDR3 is TGTGCCAGCAGTGGTCAGACTTTTAACACTGAAGCTTTCTTT. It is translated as CASSGQTFNTEAFF.

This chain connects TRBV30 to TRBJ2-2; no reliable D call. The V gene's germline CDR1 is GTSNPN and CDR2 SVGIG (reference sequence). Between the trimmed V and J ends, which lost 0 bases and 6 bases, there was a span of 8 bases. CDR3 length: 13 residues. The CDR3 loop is CAWSVLVAGELFF. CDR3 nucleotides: TGTGCCTGGAGTGTACTGGTAGCCGGGGAGCTGTTTTTT.